The clone carrying this T cell receptor (beta chain) was counted many times. The entry originates in a study of regulatory T cells in long-lasting Graves disease. Germline loops: CDR1 MNHEY, CDR2 SVGEGT. The CDR3 is 16 residues long. V was clipped by 0 bases and J by 6 bases; unmatched bases: 7. Arm-PCR of CDR3 regions with iRepertoire HTBI primers generated TCR beta libraries. The authors' processing: Identification of gene segments yielded more than 60 TRBV and 13 to 15 TRBJ across samples. TCRdb itself ran the multiplex PCR reads through MiXCR, one entry per CDR3 protein. These V and J calls derive from TCRdb rather than the authors' analysis. The sample records about 470,000 distinct CDR3 sequences, 20% to 25% being singletons. Time point meaning: persistent/refractory GD, antithyroid drugs over 5 years with positive TRAb. PBMC-derived RNA was used for the TCR library.

The rearrangement joins TRBV6-2 or TRBV6-3 to TRBJ2-7, with TRBD2 matching over 11 bases. The sequencing used peripheral blood mononuclear cells (PBMCs), collected when the disease was refractory, from a patient treated with antithyroid drugs. This receptor was obtained from a female donor with Graves disease. CDR3 protein: CASSYSLAGGGLEQYF. The CDR3 DNA sequence: TGTGCCAGCAGTTACTCGTTAGCGGGAGGGGGCCTCGAGCAGTACTTC.